This passage covers 10 T cell receptor beta chains from one sample sequenced in a study of tumor and adjacent non-tumor tissue in lung cancer. Three rounds of nested PCR, following a modified ARM-PCR protocol, produced the TCRbeta library. Each CDR3 protein is one row after TCRdb ran MiXCR on the multiplex PCR reads. The data contain approximately 110,000 distinct CDR3 sequences, around 75% of them singletons. This sample's RNA came from whole unsorted tissue. The sequenced sample consisted of lung tumor tissue. These receptors came from an older woman with non-small cell lung cancer.

This clonotype came up a few times. Sequence at one end of the junction differs from germline and may be a read error. The rearrangement links TRBV6-5 to TRBJ1-1; 11 bases line up with TRBD1. The CDR3 contains 15 residues. Germline assignment: CDR1 MNHEY and CDR2 SVGAGI. CDR3 protein: CASSQARDRGTEDFF. DNA of the CDR3: TGTGCCAGCAGCCAAGCTAGGGACAGGGGGACTGAAGATTTCTTT.

Turning to this clonotype: A junction boundary mismatches the germline segment, possibly from a read error. V usage is TRBV4-3 and J usage is TRBJ1-6; 10 bases map to TRBD1. The CDR3 extends over 15 amino acids. CDR1 LGHNA and CDR2 YSLEER come from the germline V gene. As DNA, the CDR3 is TGCGCCAACAGCCCCTGGGACAGGGGAAATTCACCCGTCCACTTT. Translating it yields CANSPWDRGNSPVHF.

On this clonotype: A much larger clonotype is one base distant, so this may be a read error. The rearrangement joins TRBV10-1 to TRBJ2-6, with D perhaps TRBD1 (6 bases). The CDR3 sequence is 13 residues long. Looked up from germline, CDR1 is WNHNN and CDR2 is SYGVQD (reference sequence). The CDR3 sequence: CASGQTGANVRTF. The CDR3 DNA sequence: TGCGCCAGTGGACAGACTGGGGCCAACGTCCGGACTTTC.

V gene TRBV28 combines with J gene TRBJ2-5; the match to TRBD1 covers 9 bases. Trimming took 7 bases from V and 0 from J; bases not matched to a gene: 6. CDR3 length equals 15 residues. Germline loops: CDR1 MDHEN, CDR2 SYDVKM. As DNA, the CDR3 is TGTGCCAGCATCCAGACAGGGGGATACCAAGAGACCCAGTACTTC. This encodes CASIQTGGYQETQYF.

The chain is built from TRBV28 and TRBJ2-5; 8 bases are a match to TRBD2. CDR1 MDHEN and CDR2 SYDVKM come from the germline V gene. The CDR3 consists of 15 residues. CDR3 region: CGITTRRGGEETQYF. The CDR3 DNA sequence: TGTGGCATCACCACCCGACGGGGGGGTGAAGAGACCCAGTACTTC.

As regards this clonotype: One junction end does not reproduce the germline sequence, and a read error may be involved. The chain combines TRBV11-3 with TRBJ1-4, with D unresolved. Germline V gene sequence: CDR1 SGHNT, CDR2 YENEEA. The CDR3 spans 15 residues. CDR3 bases: TGTGCCAGCAGGTTAGGAGATCCCGCTAATGAAAAACTGTTTTTT. This translates into CASRLGDPANEKLFF.

Concerning this clonotype itself: Mismatch with germline at one junction end may stem from a read error. The chain has TRBV11-2 and TRBJ1-1, with D hard to call. Germline CDR1 and CDR2: SGHAT and FQNNGV. CDR3 length: 15 amino acids. CDR3 protein: CASILEPGPSTEAFF. CDR3 sequence (DNA): TGTGCCAGCATCTTAGAGCCAGGACCCAGCACTGAAGCTTTCTTT.

A note on this clonotype: A read error may account for a junction end that differs from germline. The DNA of the CDR3 is TGTGCCAGCACCTTTGATAGCGGGGGGTGCACAGACACGCAGTATTTT. Translation: CASTFDSGGCTDTQYF. This chain links TRBV6-2 or TRBV6-3 with TRBJ2-3; 10 bases align to TRBD2. From germline, CDR1 is MNHEY and CDR2 SVGEGT. The CDR3 runs to 16 residues.

This clonotype has just one count. The rearrangement links TRBV20-1 to TRBJ1-1, with D maybe TRBD1 (5 bases). Trimming shortened V by 4 bases and J by 7 bases, and 19 bases separated the two germline ends. Germline V CDR1 and CDR2: DFQATT, SNEGSKA (reference sequence). CDR3 length: 14 amino acids. Here the CDR3 DNA reads TGCAGTGCTAAAGTTCGGGAGGGGTCCATTGAAGCTTTCTTT. Translation: CSAKVREGSIEAFF.

This rearrangement joins TRBV20-1 to TRBJ1-5; D uncertain. Germline CDR1 and CDR2: DFQATT and SNEGSKA (reference sequence). The CDR3 consists of 13 residues. V gave up 1 base and J gave up 7 bases, with 11 bases separating them. CDR3 nucleotide sequence: TGCAGTGCTAGAGTTCTGGGTGGGCAGCCCCAGCATTTT. It encodes CSARVLGGQPQHF.